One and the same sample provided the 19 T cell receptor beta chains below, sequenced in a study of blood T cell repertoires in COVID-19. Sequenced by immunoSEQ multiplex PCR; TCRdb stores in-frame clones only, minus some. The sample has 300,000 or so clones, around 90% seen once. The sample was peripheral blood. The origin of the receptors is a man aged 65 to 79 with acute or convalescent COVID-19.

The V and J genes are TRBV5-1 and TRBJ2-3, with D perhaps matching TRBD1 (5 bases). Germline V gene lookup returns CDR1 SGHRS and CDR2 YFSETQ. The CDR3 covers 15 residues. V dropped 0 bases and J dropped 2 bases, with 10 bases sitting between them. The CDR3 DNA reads TGCGCCAGCAGCTTGGGGGGCACCCTCACAGATACGCAGTATTTT. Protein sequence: CASSLGGTLTDTQYF.

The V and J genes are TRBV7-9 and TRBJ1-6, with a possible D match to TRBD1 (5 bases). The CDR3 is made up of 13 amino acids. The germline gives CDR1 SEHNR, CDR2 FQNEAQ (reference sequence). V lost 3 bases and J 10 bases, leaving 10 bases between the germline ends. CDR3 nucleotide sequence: TGTGCCAGCAGCTTTGAGGGACTCTCACCCCTCCACTTT. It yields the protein CASSFEGLSPLHF.

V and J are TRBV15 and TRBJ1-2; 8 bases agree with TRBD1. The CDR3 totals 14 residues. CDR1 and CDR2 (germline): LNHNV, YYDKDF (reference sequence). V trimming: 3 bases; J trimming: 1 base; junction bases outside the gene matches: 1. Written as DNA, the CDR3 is TGTGCCACCAGCAGGGGACAGGTTAACTATGGCTACACCTTC. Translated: CATSRGQVNYGYTF.

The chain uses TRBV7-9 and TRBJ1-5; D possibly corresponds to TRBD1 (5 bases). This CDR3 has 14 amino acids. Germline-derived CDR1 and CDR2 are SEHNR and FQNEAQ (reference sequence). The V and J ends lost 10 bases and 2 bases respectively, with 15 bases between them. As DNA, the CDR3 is TGTGCCACCATACAGGACAATCGCAATCAGCCCCAGCATTTT. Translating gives CATIQDNRNQPQHF.

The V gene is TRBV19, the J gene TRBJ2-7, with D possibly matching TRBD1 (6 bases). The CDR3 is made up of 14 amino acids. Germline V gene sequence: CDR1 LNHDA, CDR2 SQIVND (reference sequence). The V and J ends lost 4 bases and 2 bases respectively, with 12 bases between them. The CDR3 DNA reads TGTGCCAGTAGTAGGGGGCTAGGGGCCTACGAGCAGTACTTC. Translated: CASSRGLGAYEQYF.

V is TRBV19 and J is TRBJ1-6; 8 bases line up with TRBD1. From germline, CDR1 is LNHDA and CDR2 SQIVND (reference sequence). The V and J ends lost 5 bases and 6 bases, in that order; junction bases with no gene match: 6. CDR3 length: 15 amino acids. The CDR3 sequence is CASSQGQGLNSPLHF. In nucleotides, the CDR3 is TGTGCCAGTAGTCAAGGACAGGGTCTTAATTCACCCCTCCACTTT.

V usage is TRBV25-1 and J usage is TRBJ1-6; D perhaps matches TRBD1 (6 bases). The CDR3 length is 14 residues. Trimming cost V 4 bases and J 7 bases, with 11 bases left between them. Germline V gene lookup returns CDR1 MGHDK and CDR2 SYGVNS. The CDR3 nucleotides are TGTGCCAGCAGTGTGACAGGACGAAATTCACCCCTCCACTTT. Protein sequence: CASSVTGRNSPLHF.

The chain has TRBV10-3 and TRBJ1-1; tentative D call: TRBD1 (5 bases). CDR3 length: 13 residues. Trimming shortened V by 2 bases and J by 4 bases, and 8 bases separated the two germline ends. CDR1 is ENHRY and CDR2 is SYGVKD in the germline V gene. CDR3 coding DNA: TGTGCCATCAGTGAGACAGGTCGCACTGAAGCTTTCTTT. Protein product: CAISETGRTEAFF.

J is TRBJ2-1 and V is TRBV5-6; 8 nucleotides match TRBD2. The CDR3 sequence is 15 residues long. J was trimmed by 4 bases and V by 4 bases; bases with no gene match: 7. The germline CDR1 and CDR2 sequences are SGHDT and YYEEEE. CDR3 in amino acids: CASSVPGLGYNEQFF. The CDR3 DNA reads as TGTGCCAGCAGCGTCCCGGGACTAGGATACAATGAGCAGTTCTTC.

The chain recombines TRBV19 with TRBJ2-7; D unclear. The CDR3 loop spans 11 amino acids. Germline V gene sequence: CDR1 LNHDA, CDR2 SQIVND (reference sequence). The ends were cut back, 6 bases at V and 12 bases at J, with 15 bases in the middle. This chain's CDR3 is CASSSPRARYF. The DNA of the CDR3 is TGTGCCAGTAGCTCCCCGCGTGCGAGGTACTTC.

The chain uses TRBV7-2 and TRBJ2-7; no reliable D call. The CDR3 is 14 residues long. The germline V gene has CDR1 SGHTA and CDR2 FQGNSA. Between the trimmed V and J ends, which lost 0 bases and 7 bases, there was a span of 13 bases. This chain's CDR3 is CASSLASILQEQYF. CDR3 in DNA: TGTGCCAGCAGCTTAGCTTCTATACTACAAGAGCAGTACTTC.

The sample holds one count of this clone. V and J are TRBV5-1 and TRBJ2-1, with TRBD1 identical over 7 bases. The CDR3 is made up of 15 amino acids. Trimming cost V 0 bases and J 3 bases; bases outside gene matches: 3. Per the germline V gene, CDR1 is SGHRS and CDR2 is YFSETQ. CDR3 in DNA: TGCGCCAGCAGCTTGGGGGGACAGAGCTACAATGAGCAGTTCTTC. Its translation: CASSLGGQSYNEQFF.

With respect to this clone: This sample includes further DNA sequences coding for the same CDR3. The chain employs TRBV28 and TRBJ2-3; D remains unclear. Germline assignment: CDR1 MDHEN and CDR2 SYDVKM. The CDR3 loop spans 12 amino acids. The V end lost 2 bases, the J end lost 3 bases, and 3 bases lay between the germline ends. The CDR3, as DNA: TGTGCCAGCAGTTTACTGACAGATACGCAGTATTTT. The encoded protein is CASSLLTDTQYF.

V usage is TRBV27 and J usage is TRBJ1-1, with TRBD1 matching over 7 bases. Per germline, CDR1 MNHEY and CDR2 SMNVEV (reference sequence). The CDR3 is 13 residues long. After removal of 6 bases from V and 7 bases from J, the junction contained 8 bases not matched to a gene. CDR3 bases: TGTGCCAGCAGAACCAACCGGGACAGTGAAGCTTTCTTT. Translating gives CASRTNRDSEAFF.

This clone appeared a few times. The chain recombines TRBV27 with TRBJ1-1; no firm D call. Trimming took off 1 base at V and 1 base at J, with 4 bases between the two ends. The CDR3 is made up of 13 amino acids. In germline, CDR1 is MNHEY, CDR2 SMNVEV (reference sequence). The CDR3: CASSLFGNTEAFF. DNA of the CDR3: TGTGCCAGCAGTTTATTCGGGAACACTGAAGCTTTCTTT.

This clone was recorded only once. The CDR3 sequence: CASSRPVSYEQYF. CDR3 bases: TGTGCCAGCAGCCGCCCAGTTTCCTACGAGCAGTACTTC. This chain joins TRBV28 and TRBJ2-7; no reliable D call. From germline, CDR1 is MDHEN and CDR2 SYDVKM. Trimming cost V 6 bases and J 1 base, with 10 bases left between them. The CDR3 runs 13 residues.

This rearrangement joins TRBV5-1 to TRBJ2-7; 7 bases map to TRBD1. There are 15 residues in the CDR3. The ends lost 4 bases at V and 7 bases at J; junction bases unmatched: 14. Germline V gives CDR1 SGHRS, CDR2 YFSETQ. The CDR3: CASSLGQAVYVEQYF. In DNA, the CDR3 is TGCGCCAGCAGCCTCGGACAGGCGGTATACGTGGAGCAGTACTTC.

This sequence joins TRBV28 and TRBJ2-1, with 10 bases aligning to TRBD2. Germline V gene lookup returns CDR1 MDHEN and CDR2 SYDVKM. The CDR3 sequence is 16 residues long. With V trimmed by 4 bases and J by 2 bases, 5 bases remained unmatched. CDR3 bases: TGTGCCAGCAGTTCCACGAGCGGGGGGGCCTACAATGAGCAGTTCTTC. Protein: CASSSTSGGAYNEQFF. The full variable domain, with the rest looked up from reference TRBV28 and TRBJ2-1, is DVKVTQSSRYLVKRTGEKVFLECVQDMDHENMFWYRQDPGLGLRLIYFSYDVKMKEKGDIPEGYSVSREKKERFSLILESASTNQTSMYLCASSSTSGGAYNEQFFGPGTRLTVL.

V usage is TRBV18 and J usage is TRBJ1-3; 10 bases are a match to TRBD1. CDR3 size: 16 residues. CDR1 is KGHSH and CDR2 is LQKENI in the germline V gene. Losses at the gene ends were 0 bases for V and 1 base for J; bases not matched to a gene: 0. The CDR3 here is CASSPPGQGSGNTIYF. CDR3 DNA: TGTGCCAGCTCACCACCGGGACAGGGGTCTGGAAACACCATATATTTT.